This T cell receptor beta chain was retrieved from a study of cytomegalovirus exposure and HLA in healthy donors. Notes on the study in general: Later on, an analysis tied approximately 15,000 TCR beta sequences to HLA alleles at 0.05 false discovery rate. Within the data, a cluster of highly shared sequence variants was likely a sequencing artifact. In a later analysis, CMV-associated beta chains were mostly HLA-associated, it appeared.

CDR3 size: 16 residues. V trimming: 4 bases; J trimming: 5 bases; junction bases outside the gene matches: 13. Germline lookup yields CDR1 SGHDT and CDR2 YYEEEE. Concerning this clone itself: As yet, its antigen is unknown.

Both 60 Vbeta primers and 13 Jbeta primers went into the PCR. In the source study's methods: A follow-up analysis tallied around 80 million unique TCR beta chains, roughly 11 million shared. Generated by immunoSEQ multiplex PCR, the TCRdb table keeps only in-frame clones and is missing some. V and J calls and clone size come straight from that table; D and trimming were deduced from the DNA. This sample has 150,000 or so clones, with around 70% found just once. The sequence was obtained from a male donor in good health and CMV-seronegative. The sequenced sample consisted of PBMCs. J is TRBJ2-7 and V is TRBV5-6; 9 bases are a match to TRBD2. The CDR3 nucleotides read TGTGCCAGCAGCCGGAGAAATAGCGGGAGTATCAACGAGCAGTACTTC. This encodes CASSRRNSGSINEQYF.